This T cell receptor (beta chain) came from a study of blood T cell repertoires in COVID-19 (dated by TCRdb to 2019 to 2021). For the study in its entirety: Collaborator samples came from the United States, Italy and Spain and covered acute and convalescent phases of COVID-19. The material from the prospective study consisted of cDNA or gDNA derived from T cells, B-cell-depleted T cells, or PBMCs. Subjects who had been exposed to COVID-19, were actively infected with it, or had recovered from it provided the deeply sampled blood TCRbeta repertoires that made up the dataset. The repertoires were made available in a free public database intended to serve as a resource for research on the immune response to SARS-CoV-2. The samples were drawn from two sources: the first 160 participants of the ongoing ImmuneRACE study, and some 1,300 subjects contributed by 6 global collaborators. The sample metadata nearly always contained a de-identified subject ID, COVID-19 status, age in years and sex. Where available, HLA class I and class II types were obtained from metadata supplied by the sample provider rather than from assay-based typing.

The germline V gene (reference sequence) specifies SGHKS as CDR1 and YYEKEE as CDR2. V ends up 4 bases short and J 2 bases short, with an unmatched junction base count of 8. The cysteine opens and the phenylalanine closes a CDR3 of 16 amino acids. Left in the record is the CDR3 DNA by itself, 48 bases read in frame from the first base. Details on this clone: The specificity of this receptor is unknown. No per-base quality is available; no much larger clone lies one base away.

TCRbeta CDR3 regions were amplified from genomic DNA using the immunoSEQ Assay, a bias-controlled multiplex PCR. The paper's data handling went like this. The number of nucleated cells in each sample was estimated by amplification of reference gene primers within the assay. To quantify the absolute abundance of each unique TCRbeta CDR3 rearrangement, sequence reads were collapsed and filtered. For each sample, productive Simpson clonality was calculated as the square root of Simpson's diversity index over productive rearrangements. The clones in this table, taken by TCRdb from immuneACCESS, are in-frame only. Not every clone is retained; where verified, under half of the shortfall comes from an unresolved V gene, and the cause of the rest is unknown. Clone size and the V and J calls come from that table; the DNA yielded D and trimming. Counted in this sample were about 230,000 clones; 83% of them appeared once. The biggest ten clones account for less than 8% of the sample.

The collaborating institutions used their own protocols to collect whole blood in K2EDTA tubes. For TCRbeta analysis, collaborators shipped samples in one of three forms: frozen whole blood, isolated PBMCs, or DNA extracted from either of those sample types. General findings and caveats noted by the study authors: Clinical and demographic metadata were provided uncurated, with the amount varying by source and participant.

The receptor was isolated from a woman aged 50 to 60 with acute or convalescent COVID-19. Recombination connected TRBV5-5 to TRBJ2-7, with 11 bases aligning to TRBD2. The sample comprised peripheral blood. CDR3 sequence: CASSPLVSGRAYEQYF. The DNA sequence is given as TGTGCCAGCAGCCCCCTCGTTAGCGGGAGGGCCTACGAGCAGTACTTC.